The entry below describes one T cell receptor (beta chain). The sample originates from a study of blood T cell repertoires in COVID-19. Study processing details: How many nucleated cells were present was estimated from reference gene primer amplification. Measured with immunoSEQ multiplex PCR; TCRdb has only the in-frame clones, and not every one. V, J and clone size were drawn from that table, and D and trimming were deduced from the DNA. Of over 10,000 clones listed, roughly 80% were seen once; the top ten hold about a third. Sequencing input: peripheral blood. This clonotype was sampled from a human donor in a cohort sampled during active COVID-19.

CDR3 nucleotide sequence: TGTGCCACCAGTGCGGAGTCCAGGGGGAACACCGGGGAGCTGTTTTTT. Amino acid sequence: CATSAESRGNTGELFF. This rearrangement joins TRBV15 to TRBJ2-2; D may be TRBD1 (6 bases). Germline values: CDR1 LNHNV, CDR2 YYDKDF (reference sequence). Between the trimmed V and J ends, which lost 6 bases and 1 base, there was a span of 15 bases. CDR3 length: 16 residues.